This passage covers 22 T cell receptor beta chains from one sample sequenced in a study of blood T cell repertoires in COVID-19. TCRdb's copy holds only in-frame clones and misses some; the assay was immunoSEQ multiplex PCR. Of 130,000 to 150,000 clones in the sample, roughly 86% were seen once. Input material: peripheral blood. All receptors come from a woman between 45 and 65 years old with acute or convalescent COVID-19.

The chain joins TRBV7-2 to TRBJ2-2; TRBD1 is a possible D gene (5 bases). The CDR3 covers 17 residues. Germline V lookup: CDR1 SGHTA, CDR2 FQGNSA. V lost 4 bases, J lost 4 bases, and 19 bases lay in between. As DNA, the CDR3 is TGTGCCAGCAGCTCATCGCTGGGGCGGCGTGGCACCGGGGAGCTGTTTTTT. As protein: CASSSSLGRRGTGELFF.

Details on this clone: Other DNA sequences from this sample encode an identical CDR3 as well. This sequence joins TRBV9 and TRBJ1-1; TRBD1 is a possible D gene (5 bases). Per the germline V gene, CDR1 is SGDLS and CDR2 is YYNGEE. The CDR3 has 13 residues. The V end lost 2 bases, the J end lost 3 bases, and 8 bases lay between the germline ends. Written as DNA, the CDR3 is TGTGCCAGCAGCGTTCAGGGTGACACTGAAGCTTTCTTT. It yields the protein CASSVQGDTEAFF.

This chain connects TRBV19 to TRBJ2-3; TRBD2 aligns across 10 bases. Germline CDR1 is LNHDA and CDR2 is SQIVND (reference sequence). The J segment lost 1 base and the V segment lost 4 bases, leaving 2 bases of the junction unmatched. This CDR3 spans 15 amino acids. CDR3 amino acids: CASSSGTSGTDTQYF. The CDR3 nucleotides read TGTGCCAGTAGTAGTGGGACTAGCGGCACAGATACGCAGTATTTT.

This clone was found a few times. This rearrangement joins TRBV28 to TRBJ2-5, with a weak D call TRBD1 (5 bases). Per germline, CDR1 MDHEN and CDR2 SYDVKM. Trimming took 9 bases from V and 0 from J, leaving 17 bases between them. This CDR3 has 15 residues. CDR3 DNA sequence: TGTGCCAGTAGTCACAGGAGTGCGTACCAAGAGACCCAGTACTTC. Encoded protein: CASSHRSAYQETQYF.

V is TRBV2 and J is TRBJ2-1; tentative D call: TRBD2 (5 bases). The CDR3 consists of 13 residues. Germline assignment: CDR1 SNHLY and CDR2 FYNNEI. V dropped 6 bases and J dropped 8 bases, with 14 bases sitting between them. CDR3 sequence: CASRTTGSDEQFF. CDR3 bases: TGTGCCAGCAGGACTACCGGCTCCGATGAGCAGTTCTTC. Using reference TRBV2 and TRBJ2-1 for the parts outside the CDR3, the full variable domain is EPEVTQTPSHQVTQMGQEVILRCVPISNHLYFYWYRQILGQKVEFLVSFYNNEISEKSEIFDDQFSVERPDGSNFTLKIRSTKLEDSAMYFCASRTTGSDEQFFGPGTRLTVL.

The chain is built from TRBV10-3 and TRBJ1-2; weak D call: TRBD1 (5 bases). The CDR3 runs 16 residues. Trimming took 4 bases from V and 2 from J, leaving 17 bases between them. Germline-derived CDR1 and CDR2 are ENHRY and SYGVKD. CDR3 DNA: TGTGCCATCAGTGCCTCCACCGGGGCGGGGAACTATGGCTACACCTTC. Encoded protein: CAISASTGAGNYGYTF.

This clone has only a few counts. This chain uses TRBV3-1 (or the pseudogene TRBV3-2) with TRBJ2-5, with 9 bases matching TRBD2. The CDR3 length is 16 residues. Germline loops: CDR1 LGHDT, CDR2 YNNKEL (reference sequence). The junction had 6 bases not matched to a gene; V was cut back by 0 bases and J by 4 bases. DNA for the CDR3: TGTGCCAGCAGCCAAGATTACGCGGGAGGGCTAGAGACCCAGTACTTC. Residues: CASSQDYAGGLETQYF.

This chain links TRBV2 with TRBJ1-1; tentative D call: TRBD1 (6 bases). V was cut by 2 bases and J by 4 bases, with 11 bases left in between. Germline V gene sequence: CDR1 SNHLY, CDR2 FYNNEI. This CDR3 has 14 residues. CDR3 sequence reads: CASSEQGKSTEAFF. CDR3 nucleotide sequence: TGTGCCAGCAGTGAACAGGGGAAAAGCACTGAAGCTTTCTTT. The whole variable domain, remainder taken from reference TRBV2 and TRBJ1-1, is EPEVTQTPSHQVTQMGQEVILRCVPISNHLYFYWYRQILGQKVEFLVSFYNNEISEKSEIFDDQFSVERPDGSNFTLKIRSTKLEDSAMYFCASSEQGKSTEAFFGQGTRLTVV.

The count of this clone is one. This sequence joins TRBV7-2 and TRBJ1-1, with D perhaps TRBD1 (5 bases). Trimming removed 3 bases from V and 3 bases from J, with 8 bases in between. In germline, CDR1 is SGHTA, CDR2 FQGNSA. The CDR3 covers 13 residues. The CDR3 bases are TGTGCCAGCAGCTTGGACATGTACACTGAAGCTTTCTTT. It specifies CASSLDMYTEAFF.

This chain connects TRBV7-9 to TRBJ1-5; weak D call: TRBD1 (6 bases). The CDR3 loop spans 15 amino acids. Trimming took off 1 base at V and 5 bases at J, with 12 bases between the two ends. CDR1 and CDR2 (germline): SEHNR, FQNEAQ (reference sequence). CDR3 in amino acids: CASSLVGRGHQPQHF. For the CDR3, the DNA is TGTGCCAGCAGCTTAGTGGGCAGGGGCCATCAGCCCCAGCATTTT.

As DNA, the CDR3 is TGTGCCAGCAGCCAAGATCTTGGAGCTGGAAACACCATATATTTT. It codes for CASSQDLGAGNTIYF. The V and J genes are TRBV4-2 and TRBJ1-3; D is undetermined. This CDR3 has 15 residues. Per the germline V gene, CDR1 is LGHNA and CDR2 is YNFKEQ. V lost 0 bases to trimming and J lost 2 bases, with 8 bases between them.

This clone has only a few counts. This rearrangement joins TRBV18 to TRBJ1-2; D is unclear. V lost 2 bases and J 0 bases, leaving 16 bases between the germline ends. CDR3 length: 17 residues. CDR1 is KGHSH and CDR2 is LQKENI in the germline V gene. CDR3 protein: CASSPSALGSSNYGYTF. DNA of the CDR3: TGTGCCAGCTCACCATCGGCTTTGGGTAGCTCTAACTATGGCTACACCTTC.

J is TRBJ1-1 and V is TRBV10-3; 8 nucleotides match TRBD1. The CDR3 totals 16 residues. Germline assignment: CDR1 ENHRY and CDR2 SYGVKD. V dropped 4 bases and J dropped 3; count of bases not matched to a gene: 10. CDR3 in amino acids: CAISVRATGGDTEAFF. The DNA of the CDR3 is TGTGCCATCAGTGTGCGAGCCACAGGGGGTGACACTGAAGCTTTCTTT.

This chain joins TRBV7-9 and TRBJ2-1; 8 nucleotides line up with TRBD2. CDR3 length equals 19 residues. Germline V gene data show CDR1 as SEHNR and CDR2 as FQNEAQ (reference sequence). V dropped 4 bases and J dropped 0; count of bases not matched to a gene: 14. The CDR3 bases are TGTGCCAGCAGCTGGGCCGGGACTAGTAGACCGAGCTCCTACAATGAGCAGTTCTTC. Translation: CASSWAGTSRPSSYNEQFF.

DNA of the CDR3: TGTGCCAGCTCACCGATTTTAGGGACAGGGACAACTAATGAAAAACTGTTTTTT. Translating gives CASSPILGTGTTNEKLFF. V gene TRBV18 combines with J gene TRBJ1-4; TRBD1 agrees at 9 bases. The germline V gene encodes CDR1 KGHSH and CDR2 LQKENI. Trimming took 3 bases from V and 0 from J; bases not matched to a gene: 8. The CDR3 has 18 amino acids.

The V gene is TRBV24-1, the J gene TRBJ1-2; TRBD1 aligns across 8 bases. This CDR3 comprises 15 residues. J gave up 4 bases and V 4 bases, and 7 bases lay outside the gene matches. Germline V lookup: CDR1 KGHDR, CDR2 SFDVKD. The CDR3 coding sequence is TGTGCCACCAGTGACTCGAGGACAGGGCCCTATGGCTACACCTTC. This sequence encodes CATSDSRTGPYGYTF.

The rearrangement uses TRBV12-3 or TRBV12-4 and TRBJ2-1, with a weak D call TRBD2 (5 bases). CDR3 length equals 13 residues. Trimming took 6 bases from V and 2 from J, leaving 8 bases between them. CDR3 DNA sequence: TGTGCCAGCAGCGGGGAAACCTACAATGAGCAGTTCTTC. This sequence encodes CASSGETYNEQFF.

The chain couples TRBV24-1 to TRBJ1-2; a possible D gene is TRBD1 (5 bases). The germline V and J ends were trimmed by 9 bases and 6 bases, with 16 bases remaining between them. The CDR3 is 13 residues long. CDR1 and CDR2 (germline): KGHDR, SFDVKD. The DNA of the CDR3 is TGTGCCACCCTAAGGAGACAGCCCAATGGCTACACCTTC. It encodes CATLRRQPNGYTF.

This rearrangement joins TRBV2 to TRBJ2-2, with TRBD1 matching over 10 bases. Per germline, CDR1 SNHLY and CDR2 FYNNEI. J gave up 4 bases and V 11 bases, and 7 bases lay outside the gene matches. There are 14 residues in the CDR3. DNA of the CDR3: TGTGCCTCCTCCGGGACAGGGGTCACCGGGGAGCTGTTTTTT. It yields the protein CASSGTGVTGELFF.

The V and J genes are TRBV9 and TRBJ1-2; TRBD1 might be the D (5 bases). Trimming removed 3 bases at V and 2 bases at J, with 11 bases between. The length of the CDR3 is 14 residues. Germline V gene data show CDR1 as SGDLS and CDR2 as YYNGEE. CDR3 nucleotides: TGTGCCAGCAGCGCCGCAGGGTTCAACTATGGCTACACCTTC. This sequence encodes CASSAAGFNYGYTF.

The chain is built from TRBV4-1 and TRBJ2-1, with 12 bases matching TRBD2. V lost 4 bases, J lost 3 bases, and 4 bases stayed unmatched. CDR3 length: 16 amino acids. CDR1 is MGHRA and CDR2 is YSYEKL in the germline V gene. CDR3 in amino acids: CASSLVTSGGYNEQFF. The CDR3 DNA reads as TGCGCCAGCAGCCTCGTGACTAGCGGGGGCTACAATGAGCAGTTCTTC.

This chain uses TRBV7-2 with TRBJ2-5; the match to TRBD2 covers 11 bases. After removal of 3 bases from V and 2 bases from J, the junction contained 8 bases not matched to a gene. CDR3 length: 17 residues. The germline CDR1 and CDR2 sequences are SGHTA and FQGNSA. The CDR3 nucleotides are TGTGCCAGCAGCTTTTTTTTTAGCGGGGGGGCTCAAGAGACCCAGTACTTC. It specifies CASSFFFSGGAQETQYF.